This T cell receptor beta chain was captured by sequencing in a study of blood T cells in healthy people across ages. Regarding the study as a whole: The percentage of naive T cells correlated strongly with TCR beta diversity. No one knew whether donors had CMV, which possibly confounded expanded clonotype changes. Per-million-T-cell TCR beta diversity fell roughly linearly with age.

Alongside a J-beta primer mix, a sample-barcoded 5' primer served in a second PCR lasting about 7 to 11 cycles. One entry per CDR3 protein, called by TCRdb with MiXCR from the 5' RACE reads. The data hold 650,000 to 1,000,000 distinct CDR3 sequences, with approximately 35% observed a single time. Donors each provided about 9.5 milliliters of peripheral blood. As regards this clonotype: What it binds is unknown.

CDR3 length: 15 amino acids. The clonotype comes from a man aged 18 to 29 in good health. The V and J genes are TRBV21-1 and TRBJ2-1; TRBD1 reflects the table's D call only, with no check against the DNA. TRBV21-1 is reported as a pseudogene. The sample taken for sequencing was blood. CDR3 nucleotide sequence: TGTGCCAGCGCCAACGGGACCTTCAGGGGGCGGGAGCAGTTCTTC. Translated: CASANGTFRGREQFF.